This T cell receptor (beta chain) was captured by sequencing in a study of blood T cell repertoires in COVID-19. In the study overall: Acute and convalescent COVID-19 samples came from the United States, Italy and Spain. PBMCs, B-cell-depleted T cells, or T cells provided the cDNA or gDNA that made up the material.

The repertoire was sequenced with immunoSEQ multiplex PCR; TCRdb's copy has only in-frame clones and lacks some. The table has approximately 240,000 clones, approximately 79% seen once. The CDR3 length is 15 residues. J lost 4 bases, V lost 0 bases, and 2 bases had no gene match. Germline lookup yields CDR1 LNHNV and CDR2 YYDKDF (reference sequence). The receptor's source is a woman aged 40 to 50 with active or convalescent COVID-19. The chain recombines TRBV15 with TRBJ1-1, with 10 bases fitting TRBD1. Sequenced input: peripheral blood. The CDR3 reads CATSRDRTGGTEAFF. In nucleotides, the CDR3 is TGTGCCACCAGCAGAGATCGGACAGGGGGCACTGAAGCTTTCTTT.